This T cell receptor beta chain was sequenced for a study of blood T cell repertoires in COVID-19. Overall study: Samples came from the United States, Italy and Spain, spanning acute and convalescent COVID-19.

Recruits, aged roughly 18 to 89 years, lived in 20 to 30 US areas. Cohorts were assigned according to the clinical history that participants reported. Original methodology: The assay estimated nucleated cells by amplifying reference gene primers. This table comes from immunoSEQ multiplex PCR, and its TCRdb copy is limited to in-frame clones, with some not included. V, J and clone size are those of that table, while D and trimming were read from the DNA. The sample records 150,000 to 200,000 clones, 89% being singletons. The V segment lost 6 bases and the J segment 3 bases; nucleotides outside the gene matches: 7. Germline loops: CDR1 MNHEY, CDR2 SVGAGI. This CDR3 is built from 14 residues.

Sequencing was done on a sample of PBMCs or T cells enriched from blood (not recorded which). The J gene is TRBJ1-1, the V gene TRBV6-5, with 7 bases lining up with TRBD1. This clonotype originated in a woman aged 40 to 50 with acute COVID-19. Here the CDR3 DNA reads TGTGCCAGCAGCATACAGGGGATGGACACTGAAGCTTTCTTT. Its protein product is CASSIQGMDTEAFF.